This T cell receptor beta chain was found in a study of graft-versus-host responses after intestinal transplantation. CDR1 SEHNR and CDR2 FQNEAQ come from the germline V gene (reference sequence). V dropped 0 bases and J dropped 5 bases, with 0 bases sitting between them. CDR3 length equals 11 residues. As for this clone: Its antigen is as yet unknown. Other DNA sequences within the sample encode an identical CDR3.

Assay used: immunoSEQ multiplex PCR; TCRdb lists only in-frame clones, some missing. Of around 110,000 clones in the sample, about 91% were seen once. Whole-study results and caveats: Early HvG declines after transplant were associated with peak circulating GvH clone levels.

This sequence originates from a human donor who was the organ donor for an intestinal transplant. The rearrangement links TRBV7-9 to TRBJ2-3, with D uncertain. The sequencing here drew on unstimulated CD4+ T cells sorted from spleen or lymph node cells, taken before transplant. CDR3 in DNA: TGTGCCAGCAGCTTAGCAGATACGCAGTATTTT. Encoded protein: CASSLADTQYF.